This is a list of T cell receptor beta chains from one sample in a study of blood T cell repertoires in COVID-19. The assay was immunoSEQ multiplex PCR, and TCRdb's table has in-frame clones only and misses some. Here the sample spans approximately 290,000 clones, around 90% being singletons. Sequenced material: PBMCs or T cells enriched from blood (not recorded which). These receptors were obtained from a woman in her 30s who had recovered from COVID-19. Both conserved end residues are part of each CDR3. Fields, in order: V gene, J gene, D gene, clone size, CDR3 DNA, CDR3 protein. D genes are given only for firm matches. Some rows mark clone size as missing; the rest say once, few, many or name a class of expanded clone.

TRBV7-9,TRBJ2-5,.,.,TGTGCCAGCAGCCCGGACACCGAGACCCAGTACTTC,CASSPDTETQYF
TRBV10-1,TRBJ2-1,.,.,TGCGCCAGCAGTGATTATAGCGGCGACAATGAGCAGTTCTTC,CASSDYSGDNEQFF
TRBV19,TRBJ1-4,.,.,TGTGCCAGTAGTATTGTCCGACTACATAATGAAAAACTGTTTTTT,CASSIVRLHNEKLFF
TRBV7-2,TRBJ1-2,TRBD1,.,TGTGCCAGCAGATTCCTGGGGGCAGGGGGCGCGAGGGGCTATGGCTACACCTTC,CASRFLGAGGARGYGYTF
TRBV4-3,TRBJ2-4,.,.,TGCGCCAGCAGCCAAGAGTGGAGGTTGCAAAACATTCAGTACTTC,CASSQEWRLQNIQYF
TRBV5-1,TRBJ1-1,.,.,TGCGCCAGCAGCTTACAGTCGAACACTGAAGCTTTCTTT,CASSLQSNTEAFF
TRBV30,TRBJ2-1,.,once,TGTGCCTGGAGAGACGACAGGCTTACCTACAATGAGCAGTTCTTC,CAWRDDRLTYNEQFF
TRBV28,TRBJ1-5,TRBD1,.,TGTGCCAGCAGTACAGACAGGGGCCCTTCGCCCCAGCATTTT,CASSTDRGPSPQHF
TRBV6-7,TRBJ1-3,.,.,TGTGCCAGCAGCCGCCGTTCGCAAAGGGGTGGAAACACCATATATTTT,CASSRRSQRGGNTIYF
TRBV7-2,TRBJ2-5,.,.,TGTGCCAGCAGCTCCCATAGGGAGCTAGCGTGGTACTTC,CASSSHRELAWYF
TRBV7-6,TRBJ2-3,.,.,TGTGCCAGCAGCTTAGGGAGTTCTAGCACAGATACGCAGTATTTT,CASSLGSSSTDTQYF
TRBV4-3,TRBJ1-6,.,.,TGCGCCAGCAGCCAAGTTACAGGGAATAATTCACCCCTCCACTTT,CASSQVTGNNSPLHF
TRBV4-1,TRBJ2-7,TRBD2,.,TGCGCCAGCAGCCAAGAAATAGCGGGACCCTACGAGCAGTACTTC,CASSQEIAGPYEQYF
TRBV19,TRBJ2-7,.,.,TGTGCCAGTAGTAGAGGTAACTACGAGCAGTACTTC,CASSRGNYEQYF
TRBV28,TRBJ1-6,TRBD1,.,TGTGCCAGCAGCTCTTTCCGGGACAGGGCTAATTCACCCCTCCACTTT,CASSSFRDRANSPLHF
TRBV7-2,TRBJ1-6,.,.,TGTGCCAGCAGCCCCCAGGGTATCAATTCACCCCTCCACTTT,CASSPQGINSPLHF
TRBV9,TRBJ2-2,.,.,TGTGCCAGCAGCGTAGTCGGGAGAAAGGGCGGGGAGCTGTTTTTT,CASSVVGRKGGELFF
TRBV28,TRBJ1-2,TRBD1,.,TGTGCCAGCAGTTTAAAACCGGGACAGGGGGGCGCGGGCTACACCTTC,CASSLKPGQGGAGYTF
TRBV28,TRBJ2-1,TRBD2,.,TGTGCCAGCAGTTTGGTACTAGCGGGAGTGAGGGGCTACAATGAGCAGTTCTTC,CASSLVLAGVRGYNEQFF
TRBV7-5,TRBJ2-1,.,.,TGTGCCAGAAGCTTAGCGACAGGGAATAGTTCCTACAATGAGCAGTTCTTC,CARSLATGNSSYNEQFF
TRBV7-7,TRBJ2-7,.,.,TGTGCTAGCAGCTTAGGATTAGAAAACGAGCAGTACTTC,CASSLGLENEQYF
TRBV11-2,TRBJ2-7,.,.,TGTGCCAGCAGCACCTCCTACAGGTTATCCTACGAGCAGTACTTC,CASSTSYRLSYEQYF
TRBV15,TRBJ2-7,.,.,TGTGCCACCAGGAGAGGGTTGGAGAACGAGCAGTACTTC,CATRRGLENEQYF
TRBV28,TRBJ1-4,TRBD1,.,TGTGCCACCGGGACAGTAATCATCCAAAAGGAAAAACTGTTTTTT,CATGTVIIQKEKLFF
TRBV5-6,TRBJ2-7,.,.,TGTGCCAGCAGCCCGGTCGGGGATCTCCCCCACGAGCAGTACTTC,CASSPVGDLPHEQYF
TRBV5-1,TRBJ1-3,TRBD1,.,TGCGCCAGCAGCTTGACTTACAGGGGGGCTCTCTCGGCGGGAAACACCATATATTTT,CASSLTYRGALSAGNTIYF
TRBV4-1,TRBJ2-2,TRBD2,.,TGCGCCAGCAGCCAAAAGCCGGGTCTAGCGGGAGCGCACGTCACCGGGGAGCTGTTTTTT,CASSQKPGLAGAHVTGELFF
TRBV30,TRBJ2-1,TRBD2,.,TGTGCCTGGAGTGGAGAAAGGACTAGTCGTTCCCACAATGAGCAGTTCTTC,CAWSGERTSRSHNEQFF
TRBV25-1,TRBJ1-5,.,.,TGTGCCAGCAGTGAACGTCAGGGAGGGCCCCAGCATTTT,CASSERQGGPQHF
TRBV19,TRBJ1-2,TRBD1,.,TGTGCCAGTAGTACCCGGGACAGATATGGCTACACCTTC,CASSTRDRYGYTF
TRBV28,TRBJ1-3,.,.,TGTGCCAGCAGCCCCACTTACTCTGGAAACACCATATATTTT,CASSPTYSGNTIYF
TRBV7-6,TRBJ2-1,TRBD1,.,TGTGCCAGCAGCCGGGACAGGACCCTTAGAAATGAGCAGTTCTTC,CASSRDRTLRNEQFF
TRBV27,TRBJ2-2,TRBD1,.,TGTGCCAGCAGTTTACCAGGGGGCGCCGGGAGCACCGGGGAGCTGTTTTTT,CASSLPGGAGSTGELFF
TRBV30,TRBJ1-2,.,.,TGTGCCTGGATGCGGGGGTATGGCTACACCTTC,CAWMRGYGYTF
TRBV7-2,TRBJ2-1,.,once,TGTGCCAGCAGTGAATGGGCGGGCAACCACAATGAGCAGTTCTTC,CASSEWAGNHNEQFF
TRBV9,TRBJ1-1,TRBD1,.,TGTGCCAGCAGCGCCCGACAGGGAGGAGCTTTCTTT,CASSARQGGAFF
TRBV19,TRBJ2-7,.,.,TGTGCCAGTAGTCTAGCGCCTAATACCTACGAGCAGTACTTC,CASSLAPNTYEQYF
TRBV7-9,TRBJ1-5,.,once,TGTGCCAGCGCCCGAGATGGCAATCAGCCCCAGCATTTT,CASARDGNQPQHF
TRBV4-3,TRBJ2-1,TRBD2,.,TGCGCCAGCAGCCAAGATAGCCGCGGGAGGCCTAGGAATGAGCAGTTCTTC,CASSQDSRGRPRNEQFF
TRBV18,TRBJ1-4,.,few,TGTGCCAGCTCATTGGAGAACCTTTATGAAAAACTGTTTTTT,CASSLENLYEKLFF
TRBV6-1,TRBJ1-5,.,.,TGTGCCAGCAGTGAACCCCAGGGATCGCAGCCCCAGCATTTT,CASSEPQGSQPQHF
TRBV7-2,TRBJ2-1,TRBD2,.,TGTGCCAGCAGCTTAGTCGGGACTAGACACAATGAGCAGTTCTTC,CASSLVGTRHNEQFF
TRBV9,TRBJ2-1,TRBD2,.,TGTGCCAGCAGCGTAGGGAGGGGACTAGCGGGAGTCCTTTCGGATGAGCAGTTCTTC,CASSVGRGLAGVLSDEQFF
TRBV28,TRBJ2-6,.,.,TGTGCCAGCAGTCGTCCGAGCTCTGGGGCCAACGTCCTGACTTTC,CASSRPSSGANVLTF
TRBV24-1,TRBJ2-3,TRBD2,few,TGTGCCACCAGTGATTTCTATGGGGAGGGATACTTCGCCGCCGGCACAGATACGCAGTATTTT,CATSDFYGEGYFAAGTDTQYF
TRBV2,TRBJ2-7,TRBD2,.,TGTGCCAGCAGTGAGGTACTAGCGGATTCCTACGAGCAGTACTTC,CASSEVLADSYEQYF
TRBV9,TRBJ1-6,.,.,TGTGCCAGCAGCGTAGGGGAGCCATCACCCCTCCACTTT,CASSVGEPSPLHF
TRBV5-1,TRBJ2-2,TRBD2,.,TGCGCCAGCAGTTCGGGACTAGCGGGAGGTACCGGGGAGCTGTTTTTT,CASSSGLAGGTGELFF
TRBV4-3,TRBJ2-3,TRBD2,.,TGCGCCAGCAGCCAACTAGCGGGAGCCCCGGCAGATACGCAGTATTTT,CASSQLAGAPADTQYF
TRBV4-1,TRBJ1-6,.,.,TGCGCCAGCAGCCAAGGGGGCAATACTCTTCGACCCCTCCACTTT,CASSQGGNTLRPLHF
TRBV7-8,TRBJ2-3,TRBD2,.,TGTGCCAGCAGCCGCTGGATGACTAGCGGGACCTCTAGCACAGATACGCAGTATTTT,CASSRWMTSGTSSTDTQYF